This T cell receptor (beta chain) came from a study of T cells in Graves' hyperthyroidism and ophthalmopathy. Amplified TCR beta CDR3 regions came from RNA transcripts. Researchers ran a first-round RT-PCR on the TCR CDR3 using the HTBI primer set. TCRdb re-analysed the multiplex PCR reads in MiXCR, keeping a single row per CDR3 protein. Of some 560,000 distinct CDR3 sequences listed, about 14% are singletons. This clonotype was seen repeatedly, ten times or more. Sequences were obtained from blood. The receptor was isolated from a middle-aged woman with Graves' hyperthyroidism.

CDR3 amino acids: CSARLDFPPENEQFF. CDR3 DNA: TGCAGTGCTAGACTGGACTTTCCTCCCGAGAATGAGCAGTTCTTC. The genes are TRBV20-1 and TRBJ2-1; D may be TRBD2 (5 bases). The CDR3 contains 15 residues. Germline V gene data show CDR1 as DFQATT and CDR2 as SNEGSKA (reference sequence). The V gene lost 2 bases and the J gene lost 7 bases, with 18 bases spanning the gap.